A single sample gave rise to the 15 T cell receptor beta chains below, sequenced in a study of blood T cell repertoires in COVID-19. Clones were read by immunoSEQ multiplex PCR, and TCRdb kept only the in-frame ones, dropping some. The repertoire holds fewer than 85,000 clones, with around 90% as singletons. Sequenced: peripheral blood. These receptors originate from a man over 45 with active COVID-19.

The chain employs TRBV25-1 and TRBJ1-1; D unresolved. From germline, CDR1 is MGHDK and CDR2 SYGVNS. V shed 1 base and J shed 1 base, with 7 bases lying between them. The CDR3 has 14 residues. The CDR3 reads CASSESGPNTEAFF. The DNA for the CDR3 is TGTGCCAGCAGTGAATCTGGCCCGAACACTGAAGCTTTCTTT.

This rearrangement joins TRBV5-8 to TRBJ1-5; D is undetermined. V shed 7 bases and J shed 0 bases, with 17 bases lying between them. The CDR3 extends over 16 amino acids. Germline V gene sequence: CDR1 SGHTS, CDR2 YDEGEE. The DNA for the CDR3 is TGTGCCAGCGAAGCGGACTGGTGGGGTAGCAATCAGCCCCAGCATTTT. This gives the protein CASEADWWGSNQPQHF.

This chain links TRBV4-2 with TRBJ2-1; 9 nucleotides match TRBD1. This CDR3 is 15 amino acids long. Germline V gene sequence: CDR1 LGHNA, CDR2 YNFKEQ. J lost 6 bases, V lost 4 bases, and 7 bases had no gene match. The CDR3 spells CASSPDRGSRNEQFF. The CDR3 region has the DNA TGTGCCAGCAGCCCCGACAGGGGGTCTCGCAATGAGCAGTTCTTC.

The genes are TRBV12-3 or TRBV12-4 and TRBJ1-1; D perhaps matches TRBD1 (6 bases). Deletions cut 6 bases from V and 5 bases from J, with 13 bases between. CDR3 length: 13 residues. CDR3 DNA: TGTGCCAGCAGCTCAGGGGCGGTTACTGAAGCTTTCTTT. This translates into CASSSGAVTEAFF.

DNA of the CDR3: TGTGCCAGCAGTTATAAGGGGCCAAACTATGGCTACACCTTC. Encoded protein: CASSYKGPNYGYTF. The J gene is TRBJ1-2, the V gene TRBV6-6, with D maybe TRBD1 (5 bases). This CDR3 contains 14 residues. Germline V CDR1 and CDR2: MNHNY, SVGAGI (reference sequence). V was clipped by 3 bases and J by 2 bases, with 10 bases between them.

The CDR3 coding sequence is TGTGCCGGCTCGGGACAGGGCATCTATAGCAATCAGCCCCAGCATTTT. It yields the protein CAGSGQGIYSNQPQHF. The chain combines TRBV28 with TRBJ1-5, with 9 bases that match TRBD1. The germline CDR1 and CDR2 sequences are MDHEN and SYDVKM. The CDR3 runs to 16 residues. V shed 11 bases and J 0 bases; nucleotides not matched to a gene: 11. The variable domain in full, completed from reference TRBV28 and TRBJ1-5, reads DVKVTQSSRYLVKRTGEKVFLECVQDMDHENMFWYRQDPGLGLRLIYFSYDVKMKEKGDIPEGYSVSREKKERFSLILESASTNQTSMYLCAGSGQGIYSNQPQHFGDGTRLSIL.

This rearrangement joins TRBV9 to TRBJ2-5; the match to TRBD2 covers 9 bases. CDR1 is SGDLS, CDR2 YYNGEE, per germline. The length of the CDR3 is 15 residues. Trimming removed 0 bases from V and 5 bases from J; junction bases left unmatched: 5. CDR3 in amino acids: CASSVAAGGRETQYF. DNA of the CDR3: TGTGCCAGCAGCGTAGCGGCGGGGGGGCGGGAGACCCAGTACTTC.

This clone is a singleton in its sample. The chain uses TRBV5-5 and TRBJ1-2, with 7 nucleotides matching TRBD1. The CDR3 is 13 residues long. From germline, CDR1 is SGHKS and CDR2 YYEKEE (reference sequence). With V trimmed by 0 bases and J by 4 bases, 0 bases remained unmatched. The CDR3 sequence: CASSLAGGYGYTF. The CDR3 DNA is TGTGCCAGCAGCTTGGCAGGGGGCTATGGCTACACCTTC.

The chain uses TRBV29-1 and TRBJ1-2; 10 nucleotides line up with TRBD1. CDR3 size: 16 residues. CDR1 and CDR2 (germline): SQVTM, ANQGSEA. The trim removed 5 bases at V and 4 bases at J, leaving 13 bases unmatched. CDR3 nucleotide sequence: TGCAGCGTTAGGACCGGGACAGGGGCAGGTGCCTATGGCTACACCTTC. It encodes CSVRTGTGAGAYGYTF.

This chain links TRBV18 with TRBJ2-7; weak D call: TRBD2 (6 bases). CDR1 is KGHSH, CDR2 LQKENI, per germline. V lost 6 bases and J lost 5, with 23 bases in between. There are 16 residues in the CDR3. The CDR3 sequence: CASSPRPGDQPHEQYF. The CDR3 coding sequence is TGTGCCAGCTCCCCAAGACCGGGAGACCAGCCCCACGAGCAGTACTTC. The complete variable domain, with remaining parts taken from reference TRBV18 and TRBJ2-7, reads NAGVMQNPRHLVRRRGQEARLRCSPMKGHSHVYWYRQLPEEGLKFMVYLQKENIIDESGMPKERFSAEFPKEGPSILRIQQVVRGDSAAYFCASSPRPGDQPHEQYFGPGTRLTVT.

This rearrangement joins TRBV5-4 to TRBJ2-7; TRBD2 matches 7 bases. Trimming removed 4 bases from V and 0 bases from J; junction bases left unmatched: 10. There are 16 residues in the CDR3. The germline V gene has CDR1 SGHNT and CDR2 YYREEE (reference sequence). CDR3 in amino acids: CASSPGGGSGSYEQYF. CDR3 DNA sequence: TGTGCCAGCAGCCCTGGCGGGGGTTCCGGCTCCTACGAGCAGTACTTC.

This clone was counted once. This chain connects TRBV4-1 to TRBJ1-5, with D perhaps TRBD1 (5 bases). Deletions cut 0 bases from V and 5 bases from J, with 14 bases between. The germline V gene encodes CDR1 MGHRA and CDR2 YSYEKL. The CDR3 extends over 16 amino acids. For the CDR3, the DNA is TGCGCCAGCAGCCAAGATCTGACAGTACTGTATCAGCCCCAGCATTTT. This sequence encodes CASSQDLTVLYQPQHF.

This sequence joins TRBV11-1 and TRBJ2-7, with 7 bases that match TRBD1. Losses at the gene ends were 8 bases for V and 1 base for J; bases not matched to a gene: 5. This CDR3 is built from 13 residues. Germline V gives CDR1 SGHAT, CDR2 FQDESV (reference sequence). CDR3 bases: TGTGCCAGCGGTCGGGACAGATCCTACGAGCAGTACTTC. It is translated as CASGRDRSYEQYF.

The chain joins TRBV19 to TRBJ2-5, with TRBD1 as a possible D gene (5 bases). Trimming shortened V by 3 bases and J by 5 bases, and 13 bases separated the two germline ends. The CDR3 runs to 14 residues. Germline V gene data show CDR1 as LNHDA and CDR2 as SQIVND (reference sequence). Here the CDR3 reads CASSIVGAPETQYF. DNA of the CDR3: TGTGCCAGTAGTATTGTAGGGGCTCCGGAGACCCAGTACTTC.

V usage is TRBV7-9 and J usage is TRBJ1-6, with D possibly being TRBD1 (6 bases). CDR3 length: 14 amino acids. Germline-derived CDR1 and CDR2 are SEHNR and FQNEAQ (reference sequence). Trimming pared 5 bases from V and 5 bases from J, leaving 10 bases between. As DNA, the CDR3 is TGTGCCAGCAGCCGGACAGACCATAATTCACCCCTCCACTTT. Encoded protein: CASSRTDHNSPLHF.